The T cell receptor (beta chain) under discussion was sequenced for a study of T cell clonality in common variable immunodeficiency. Study-level findings and limits: Fewer deletions and N-nucleotide insertions were reportedly seen in common variable immunodeficiency TCR beta sequences.

TCRdb's copy holds only in-frame clones and misses some; the assay was immunoSEQ multiplex PCR. The repertoire consists of under 20,000 clones, none detected only once. Many counts were recorded for this clone. No antigen is known for it. The sequenced sample was peripheral blood mononuclear cells. The TCR sequence derives from a human donor with common variable immunodeficiency.

The covered CDR3 bases are TGCAGTGCCAATAAGGAGACAGGGAATAATCAGCCC. It encodes CSANKETGNNQP. The CDR3, in full, reads CSANKETGNNQPQHF. The V and J genes are TRBV20-1 and TRBJ1-5, with 7 bases matching TRBD1. The read comes to an end 3 residues before the CDR3 does, leaving the germline J gene to fill in the end. With 6 bases clipped from V and 4 bases from J, the junction kept 12 bases outside the gene matches. Germline V gives CDR1 DFQATT, CDR2 SNEGSKA (reference sequence). The CDR3 has 15 amino acids.